Following are 25 T cell receptor beta chains from one sample sequenced in a study of post-analysis software for immune sequencing data (dated by TCRdb to 2013 to 2016). Paper-wide results and their limitations: Patients showed significantly higher frequencies than controls for five TRBV segments, among them TRBV5-6, TRBV5-1 and TRBV20-1.

No antigen has been identified for these receptors. Library generation was performed with PCR. The sequencer was an Illumina HiSeq 2500. Unique molecular identifiers were incorporated into TCR beta cDNA libraries to reduce PCR and sequencing biases. TCRdb reprocessing: public reads trimmed at Q25 with fastp, clones called with MiXCR, in-frame beta chains kept. CDR3 protein sequences are deduplicated, and each keeps its most common genes and DNA. The sample includes more than 500,000 distinct CDR3 sequences, with 30% to 40% observed a single time. The leading ten clones occupy about 6% of the sample. The sequencing input was blood. The receptors derive from a girl aged 2-17 years with multiple sclerosis.

The J gene is TRBJ2-1, the V gene TRBV20-1; TRBD2 aligns across 9 bases. This CDR3 is 14 amino acids long. With 1 base clipped from V and 3 bases from J, the junction kept 1 base outside the gene matches. Germline assignment: CDR1 DFQATT and CDR2 SNEGSKA (reference sequence). CDR3 DNA sequence: TGCAGTGCTAGAGGGCGGGGGGGCTACAATGAGCAGTTCTTC. Translation: CSARGRGGYNEQFF.

There are a few counts of this clonotype. The chain carries TRBV6-5 and TRBJ1-2; 9 positions agree with TRBD1. CDR1 and CDR2 (germline): MNHEY, SVGAGI. This CDR3 comprises 15 residues. V was clipped by 6 bases and J by 7 bases; unmatched bases: 12. The CDR3 reads CASSQPGTGTVGYTF. The CDR3 nucleotides read TGTGCCAGCAGCCAACCAGGGACAGGGACGGTTGGCTACACCTTC.

The CDR3 DNA reads as TGTGCCAGCAGTCAAGGACACATAATACTCACAGATACGCAGTATTTT. The encoded protein is CASSQGHIILTDTQYF. The chain has TRBV6-6 and TRBJ2-3; weak D call: TRBD1 (5 bases). Trimming left V 5 bases short and J 2 bases short, with 17 bases between. The CDR3 loop spans 16 amino acids. Germline CDR1 and CDR2: MNHNY and SVGAGI (reference sequence).

In regard to this clonotype: A much larger clone lies one base from this, so it may be a read error. This chain connects TRBV9 to TRBJ2-7, with 10 bases matching TRBD2. CDR1 and CDR2 from the germline V gene are SGDLS and YYNGEE. The CDR3 contains 16 residues. With 0 bases clipped from V and 10 bases from J, the junction kept 13 bases outside the gene matches. CDR3 protein: CASSVGLAGAGEAQYF. CDR3 nucleotide sequence: TGTGCCAGCAGCGTAGGGCTAGCGGGGGCAGGAGAGGCCCAGTACTTC.

This clonotype was counted only a few times. V is TRBV20-1 and J is TRBJ2-1, with 7 bases lining up with TRBD2. From germline, CDR1 is DFQATT and CDR2 SNEGSKA (reference sequence). J lost 1 base, V lost 0 bases, and 0 bases had no gene match. The CDR3 covers 14 residues. The CDR3 bases are TGCAGTGCTAGAGAGGGGGGGTCCTACAATGAGCAGTTCTTC. Protein product: CSAREGGSYNEQFF.

The chain is built from TRBV6-2 or TRBV6-3 and TRBJ2-3; 7 nucleotides agree with TRBD2. The CDR3 totals 16 residues. V shed 2 bases and J 8 bases; nucleotides not matched to a gene: 13. Germline CDR1 is MNHEY and CDR2 is SVGEGT. The CDR3 region is CASSYAGLGSLSTQYF. The CDR3 coding sequence is TGTGCCAGCAGTTACGCCGGACTAGGCTCCCTCAGTACGCAGTATTTT.

V is TRBV20-1 and J is TRBJ2-1; D might be TRBD1 or TRBD2, each matching 6 bases. V was clipped by 3 bases and J by 3 bases, with 12 bases between them. The CDR3 extends over 14 amino acids. The germline V gene has CDR1 DFQATT and CDR2 SNEGSKA (reference sequence). The CDR3 loop reads CSASWGADYNEQFF. CDR3 nucleotide sequence: TGCAGTGCTAGCTGGGGGGCTGACTACAATGAGCAGTTCTTC.

CDR3 nucleotide sequence: TGTGCCAGCAGCCAGATGCCTCTGGGACGGGCCAAAGCTTTCTTT. Its translation is CASSQMPLGRAKAFF. The rearrangement uses TRBV3-1 and TRBJ1-1; D possibly corresponds to TRBD1 (5 bases). The CDR3 runs 15 residues. Germline loops: CDR1 LGHDT, CDR2 YNNKEL (reference sequence). Trimming shortened V by 3 bases and J by 9 bases, and 20 bases separated the two germline ends. The variable domain in full, with the rest retrieved from reference TRBV3-1 and TRBJ1-1, is DTAVSQTPKYLVTQMGNDKSIKCEQNLGHDTMYWYKQDSKKFLKIMFSYNNKELIINETVPNRFSPKSPDKAHLNLHINSLELGDSAVYFCASSQMPLGRAKAFFGQGTRLTVV.

This clonotype was found a few times. The chain links TRBV5-1 to TRBJ2-7; D may be TRBD1 or TRBD2 (5 bases each). The DNA end is more similar to TRBJ2-5, so the J call may be wrong. CDR1 is SGHRS, CDR2 YFSETQ, per germline. The length of the CDR3 is 13 residues. The CDR3 spells CASSPRWGETQYF. The CDR3 nucleotides read TGCGCCAGCAGCCCGCGATGGGGGGAGACCCAGTACTTC.

The genes are TRBV4-1 and TRBJ2-3, with D unclear. The germline CDR1 and CDR2 sequences are MGHRA and YSYEKL. The CDR3 is 13 residues long. V was shortened by 0 bases and J by 5 bases, with 6 bases between the two germline ends. CDR3 bases: TGCGCCAGCAGCCAAGAAAAAAGAGATACGCAGTATTTT. This encodes CASSQEKRDTQYF.

The rearrangement uses TRBV6-5 and TRBJ1-1, with a possible D match to TRBD1 (5 bases). V was cut by 1 base and J by 8 bases, with 11 bases left in between. The CDR3 is made up of 13 amino acids. The germline V gene encodes CDR1 MNHEY and CDR2 SVGAGI. CDR3 DNA sequence: TGTGCCAGCAGTTACTGGGACGGAGCAGAAGCTTTCTTT. Amino acid sequence: CASSYWDGAEAFF.

The chain links TRBV5-6 to TRBJ1-1; D remains unclear. V lost 2 bases and J lost 4, with 9 bases in between. CDR1 and CDR2 from the germline V gene are SGHDT and YYEEEE. CDR3 size: 13 residues. The CDR3 loop is CASSLPGITEAFF. The CDR3 nucleotides read TGTGCCAGCAGCTTACCGGGGATCACTGAAGCTTTCTTT.

Notes on this clonotype: An end of the junction does not agree with germline; a read error may underlie this. CDR3 region: CARSLISGGLSKKETQYF. DNA of the CDR3: TGTGCCCGCAGTTTAATTTCAGGCGGCCTATCGAAGAAAGAGACCCAGTACTTC. The gene calls are TRBV12-3 or TRBV12-4 and TRBJ2-5; D is uncertain. This CDR3 contains 18 residues.

There are a few counts of this clonotype. The chain recombines TRBV11-3 with TRBJ2-3, with 7 positions matching TRBD2. The V gene's germline CDR1 is SGHNT and CDR2 YENEEA. V trimming: 1 base; J trimming: 2 bases; junction bases outside the gene matches: 6. This CDR3 has 16 residues. As DNA, the CDR3 is TGTGCCAGCAGCTTAGGGTTAGCGGGCTTCACAGATACGCAGTATTTT. Translated, it gives CASSLGLAGFTDTQYF.

This chain joins TRBV14 and TRBJ2-5; 7 bases line up with TRBD1. This CDR3 is built from 17 residues. Trimming cost V 7 bases and J 1 base; bases outside gene matches: 15. CDR1 and CDR2 from the germline V gene are SGHDN and FVKESK. CDR3 nucleotide sequence: TGTGCCAGCACGCCGGGACAGTTTTGGGGGCTCCAAGAGACCCAGTACTTC. It codes for CASTPGQFWGLQETQYF.

This clonotype was detected many times. This chain connects TRBV12-3 or TRBV12-4 to TRBJ1-5; D is undetermined. Trimming shortened V by 1 base and J by 1 base, and 8 bases separated the two germline ends. The CDR3 has 15 residues. CDR3 amino acids: CASSLGGSSNQPQHF. CDR3 sequence (DNA): TGTGCCAGCAGTTTAGGGGGTAGCAGCAATCAGCCCCAGCATTTT.

This clonotype is a singleton in its sample. The rearrangement links TRBV5-5 to TRBJ1-4; the D is unclear. Trimming stripped 5 bases from V and 8 bases from J, with 13 bases between. The CDR3 has 13 residues. The V gene's germline CDR1 is SGHKS and CDR2 YYEKEE (reference sequence). The CDR3 sequence: CASSPREREKLFF. Here the CDR3 DNA reads TGTGCCAGCAGTCCCCGGGAGCGCGAAAAACTGTTTTTT.

This clonotype was recorded a few times. V usage is TRBV11-2 and J usage is TRBJ2-1, with a tentative D call TRBD1 (7 bases). Germline CDR1 SGHAT, CDR2 FQNNGV. The CDR3 covers 15 residues. Trimming pared 5 bases from V and 5 bases from J, leaving 16 bases between. The CDR3 is CASSRGTAINNEQFF. In nucleotides, the CDR3 is TGTGCCAGCAGCCGCGGGACAGCCATCAACAATGAGCAGTTCTTC. The variable domain in full, with the rest retrieved from reference TRBV11-2 and TRBJ2-1, is EAGVAQSPRYKIIEKRQSVAFWCNPISGHATLYWYQQILGQGPKLLIQFQNNGVVDDSQLPKDRFSAERLKGVDSTLKIQPAKLEDSAVYLCASSRGTAINNEQFFGPGTRLTVL.

There are a few counts of this clonotype. The chain combines TRBV5-1 with TRBJ1-2; D perhaps matches TRBD1 (5 bases). The germline V gene encodes CDR1 SGHRS and CDR2 YFSETQ. V lost 1 base to trimming and J lost 9 bases, with 19 bases between them. This CDR3 has 15 residues. The CDR3 nucleotides are TGCGCCAGCAGCTTGATATGGCAGGGATTGGAGAGCTACACCTTC. Amino acid sequence: CASSLIWQGLESYTF.

The V and J genes are TRBV7-6 and TRBJ1-6, with D possibly TRBD1 on 6 matching bases. Trimming stripped 7 bases from V and 5 bases from J, with 15 bases between. Germline V gene lookup returns CDR1 SGHVS and CDR2 FNYEAQ. The CDR3 consists of 15 residues. Written as DNA, the CDR3 is TGTGCCAGCACACTAGGGGGAGGTCATAATTCACCCCTCCACTTT. It translates to CASTLGGGHNSPLHF.

This clonotype was observed a few times. The chain is built from TRBV5-1 and TRBJ1-2; 8 bases line up with TRBD1. Germline CDR1 and CDR2: SGHRS and YFSETQ. Trimming removed 4 bases from V and 6 bases from J; junction bases left unmatched: 8. This CDR3 has 14 residues. The CDR3 nucleotides are TGCGCCAGCAGCCCCTGGACAGGGTCGAATGGCTACACCTTC. Translated, it gives CASSPWTGSNGYTF. Looking up the rest from reference TRBV5-1 and TRBJ1-2 gives the full variable domain: KAGVTQTPRYLIKTRGQQVTLSCSPISGHRSVSWYQQTPGQGLQFLFEYFSETQRNKGNFPGRFSGRQFSNSRSEMNVSTLELGDSALYLCASSPWTGSNGYTFGSGTRLTVV.

J is TRBJ1-5 and V is TRBV12-3 or TRBV12-4; D might be TRBD1 (6 bases). The CDR3 has 15 amino acids. V was cut by 5 bases and J by 6 bases, with 17 bases left in between. The CDR3 DNA reads as TGTGCCAGCAGTCGCACAACAGGGAATCCTCAGCCCCAGCATTTT. Translation: CASSRTTGNPQPQHF.

V is TRBV7-8 and J is TRBJ1-1; D may be TRBD1 (5 bases). This CDR3 is built from 12 residues. Germline values: CDR1 SGHVS, CDR2 FQNEAQ. V was clipped by 3 bases and J by 12 bases, with 14 bases between them. The chain's CDR3 is CASSLGVSSPFF. CDR3 coding DNA: TGTGCCAGCAGCTTGGGGGTCAGCAGTCCTTTCTTT. Full variable domain (missing parts from reference TRBV7-8 and TRBJ1-1): GAGVSQSPRYKVAKRGQDVALRCDPISGHVSLFWYQQALGQGPEFLTYFQNEAQLDKSGLPSDRFFAERPEGSVSTLKIQRTQQEDSAVYLCASSLGVSSPFFGQGTRLTVV.

This sequence joins TRBV3-1 and TRBJ2-1, with a tentative D call TRBD1 (5 bases). The CDR3 loop spans 17 amino acids. The V and J ends lost 6 bases and 2 bases respectively, with 20 bases between them. CDR1 and CDR2 (germline): LGHDT, YNNKEL (reference sequence). DNA for the CDR3: TGTGCCAGCAGACGCAACCAAGGGGCAGGACCCTACAATGAGCAGTTCTTC. Translated: CASRRNQGAGPYNEQFF.

In this sample, this clonotype turned up many times. The chain has TRBV9 and TRBJ2-3; D possibly corresponds to TRBD2 (5 bases). Germline V CDR1 and CDR2: SGDLS, YYNGEE. There are 14 residues in the CDR3. Trimming left V 4 bases short and J 5 bases short, with 14 bases between. The CDR3 loop is CASSPQPRGDTQYF. CDR3 DNA sequence: TGTGCCAGCAGCCCTCAACCTCGGGGAGATACGCAGTATTTT. Complete variable domain (other parts from reference TRBV9 and TRBJ2-3): DSGVTQTPKHLITATGQRVTLRCSPRSGDLSVYWYQQSLDQGLQFLIQYYNGEERAKGNILERFSAQQFPDLHSELNLSSLELGDSALYFCASSPQPRGDTQYFGPGTRLTVL.